This TCR beta chain was profiled in a study of T cell responses to AZD1222 COVID-19 vaccine. Repertoires were generated with immunoSEQ multiplex PCR, while TCRdb's copy carries only in-frame clones and drops some. Of 150,000 to 200,000 clones in the sample, more than 75% are singletons; the top ten hold about 25%. This CDR3 is built from 19 residues. Germline CDR1 reads LGHNA; CDR2 reads YSLEER. V lost 0 bases and J lost 4; bases outside the gene matches: 13. Sequenced here: peripheral blood, sampled 28 days after the second AZD1222 dose. The sequence was obtained from an adult who received the AZD1222 COVID-19 vaccine. V gene TRBV4-3 combines with J gene TRBJ2-3; 10 bases match TRBD2. CDR3 sequence (DNA): TGCGCCAGCAGCCAAGAAGGGCTAGCGGGGGCCGGGCCTGCAGATACGCAGTATTTT. This gives the protein CASSQEGLAGAGPADTQYF.